The 18 T cell receptor beta chains below come from one sample, sequenced in a study of blood T cell repertoires in COVID-19 (dated by TCRdb to about 2020). The receptor library was made with the immunoSEQ multiplex PCR assay. In TCRdb, the immuneACCESS table is reduced to in-frame sequences with V and J assigned. These tables do not hold every clone; where another copy was compared, an unresolved V gene accounts for under half, and the others remain unexplained. For this sample the table gives roughly 68,000 clones, of which approximately 88% were detected only once. The ten largest make up 4.5% to 6% of the sample. Sequencing was carried out using peripheral blood. These receptors were collected from a human donor in a cohort sampled during active COVID-19.

The chain is built from TRBV18 and TRBJ2-5, with D perhaps matching TRBD2 (6 bases). Germline values: CDR1 KGHSH, CDR2 LQKENI. The CDR3 spans 16 residues. The V gene lost 0 bases and the J gene lost 5 bases, with 16 bases spanning the gap. The CDR3 reads CASSPPGNTGRETQYF. In nucleotides, the CDR3 is TGTGCCAGCTCACCACCGGGCAACACGGGGAGGGAGACCCAGTACTTC.

The rearrangement uses TRBV18 and TRBJ2-2; 10 bases align to TRBD2. The CDR3 has 16 residues. With 3 bases clipped from V and 4 bases from J, the junction kept 5 bases outside the gene matches. Germline assignment: CDR1 KGHSH and CDR2 LQKENI. The CDR3 region is CASSPSGRAATGELFF. The CDR3 nucleotides read TGTGCCAGCTCACCGAGCGGGAGGGCGGCCACCGGGGAGCTGTTTTTT.

The CDR3: CASSLASPRLYTGELFF. CDR3 nucleotides: TGTGCCAGCAGTTTAGCCTCCCCTAGACTCTACACCGGGGAGCTGTTTTTT. The chain employs TRBV27 and TRBJ2-2; D gene uncertain. The CDR3 spans 17 residues. Germline-derived CDR1 and CDR2 are MNHEY and SMNVEV (reference sequence). Trimming removed 2 bases at V and 3 bases at J, with 16 bases between.

This chain connects TRBV12-3 or TRBV12-4 to TRBJ1-1, with 8 bases lining up with TRBD1. V lost 6 bases, J lost 7 bases, and 4 bases stayed unmatched. There are 12 residues in the CDR3. CDR3 residues: CASRQGVGEAFF. CDR3 DNA: TGTGCCAGCAGACAGGGGGTAGGTGAAGCTTTCTTT.

The chain links TRBV5-5 to TRBJ2-7; 9 bases map to TRBD1. In germline, CDR1 is SGHKS, CDR2 YYEKEE (reference sequence). The junction had 8 bases not matched to a gene; V was cut back by 4 bases and J by 3 bases. The CDR3 runs 15 residues. Here the CDR3 DNA reads TGTGCCAGCAGCATTACAGGGGGCGCGGGCTACGAGCAGTACTTC. Translation gives CASSITGGAGYEQYF.

The chain employs TRBV4-3 and TRBJ2-3; D is unresolved. The V gene's germline CDR1 is LGHNA and CDR2 YSLEER. CDR3 length: 12 residues. V lost 1 base and J 9 bases, leaving 8 bases between the germline ends. CDR3: CASSQGSLTQYF. Here the CDR3 DNA reads TGCGCCAGCAGCCAAGGTAGTTTAACGCAGTATTTT.

CDR3 sequence reads: CASSQSYSGANVLTF. CDR3 sequence (DNA): TGTGCCAGCTCACAGAGCTACTCTGGGGCCAACGTCCTGACTTTC. V gene TRBV18 combines with J gene TRBJ2-6; D is uncertain. CDR3 size: 15 residues. Trimming shortened V by 4 bases and J by 0 bases, and 7 bases separated the two germline ends. The germline V gene has CDR1 KGHSH and CDR2 LQKENI.

The CDR3 spells CASSQEWSSEKLFF. The CDR3 nucleotides are TGCGCCAGCAGCCAAGAATGGTCTAGTGAAAAACTGTTTTTT. The rearrangement uses TRBV4-3 and TRBJ1-4; D unclear. The CDR3 runs to 14 residues. Germline V gene sequence: CDR1 LGHNA, CDR2 YSLEER. Trimming shortened V by 0 bases and J by 7 bases, and 9 bases separated the two germline ends.

This clone showed up just once. The chain combines TRBV6-1 with TRBJ2-7; 8 nucleotides line up with TRBD1. Germline CDR1 MNHNS, CDR2 SASEGT. The CDR3 loop spans 16 amino acids. Trimming cost V 4 bases and J 2 bases; bases outside gene matches: 10. CDR3 coding DNA: TGTGCCAGCAGTGGACGACCGGGACAGGCTGCCTACGAGCAGTACTTC. This sequence encodes CASSGRPGQAAYEQYF.

V usage is TRBV9 and J usage is TRBJ1-1; D uncertain. The germline CDR1 and CDR2 sequences are SGDLS and YYNGEE. The V end lost 0 bases, the J end lost 7 bases, and 7 bases lay between the germline ends. CDR3 length: 12 amino acids. As DNA, the CDR3 is TGTGCCAGCAGCGTAGTGGCAGGTGAAGCTTTCTTT. Translated, it gives CASSVVAGEAFF.

J is TRBJ2-7 and V is TRBV7-9; tentatively, D is TRBD1 (6 bases). The germline gives CDR1 SEHNR, CDR2 FQNEAQ (reference sequence). The CDR3 totals 13 residues. V was pared by 4 bases and J by 5 bases, with 12 bases between. CDR3 amino acids: CASSSGEINEQYF. The CDR3 DNA reads TGTGCCAGCAGCTCAGGGGAAATTAACGAGCAGTACTTC.

This clone was counted once. The rearrangement joins TRBV5-1 to TRBJ2-1; perhaps TRBD1 as D (5 bases). The V gene's germline CDR1 is SGHRS and CDR2 YFSETQ. Trimming removed 0 bases at V and 4 bases at J, with 8 bases between. This CDR3 region has 14 residues. The CDR3 DNA sequence: TGCGCCAGCAGCTTGGGACAGCAGTACAATGAGCAGTTCTTC. Protein: CASSLGQQYNEQFF.

This chain uses TRBV7-2 with TRBJ1-3, with D unclear. The CDR3 runs 15 residues. V was pared by 1 base and J by 0 bases, with 7 bases between. Per the germline V gene, CDR1 is SGHTA and CDR2 is FQGNSA. CDR3: CASSLEEVSGNTIYF. The CDR3 nucleotides read TGTGCCAGCAGCTTAGAAGAGGTCTCTGGAAACACCATATATTTT.

This clone was seen a few times. This rearrangement joins TRBV27 to TRBJ2-1, with TRBD2 matching 9 bases. Trimming removed 2 bases from V and 4 bases from J; junction bases left unmatched: 6. The CDR3 loop spans 16 amino acids. Germline CDR1 MNHEY, CDR2 SMNVEV (reference sequence). CDR3 bases: TGTGCCAGCAGTTTAATTGGTAGCGGGAGATACAATGAGCAGTTCTTC. It translates to CASSLIGSGRYNEQFF.

The chain couples TRBV11-2 to TRBJ1-2; D remains unclear. Looked up from germline, CDR1 is SGHAT and CDR2 is FQNNGV. Trimming took off 5 bases at V and 4 bases at J, with 17 bases between the two ends. The CDR3 runs 15 residues. For the CDR3, the DNA is TGTGCCAGCAGCCCCGGCAAAGGCGGAGTCTATGGCTACACCTTC. Encoded protein: CASSPGKGGVYGYTF.

The V call is TRBV9, the J call TRBJ2-2; D is possibly TRBD2 (5 bases). In germline, CDR1 is SGDLS, CDR2 YYNGEE. The CDR3 contains 17 residues. The V gene lost 3 bases and the J gene lost 1 base, with 16 bases spanning the gap. The DNA for the CDR3 is TGTGCCAGCAGCGCCCCACTAGATTGGGAGAACACCGGGGAGCTGTTTTTT. Its protein product is CASSAPLDWENTGELFF.

This chain joins TRBV3-1 (or the pseudogene TRBV3-2) and TRBJ2-3; 8 bases map to TRBD1. The trim removed 6 bases at V and 2 bases at J, leaving 7 bases unmatched. The V gene's germline CDR1 is LGHDT and CDR2 YNNKEL (reference sequence). CDR3 length equals 15 residues. DNA for the CDR3: TGTGCCAGCAGAAGGGACAGGTTCGACACAGATACGCAGTATTTT. Its protein is CASRRDRFDTDTQYF.

This clone was seen at least ten times. The rearrangement links TRBV2 to TRBJ1-2; a weak D match, TRBD1 (6 bases). Trimming stripped 6 bases from V and 2 bases from J, with 10 bases between. The CDR3 totals 13 residues. The germline CDR1 and CDR2 sequences are SNHLY and FYNNEI. The CDR3 DNA is TGTGCCAGCAGCTCACAGGGAAACTATGGCTACACCTTC. It encodes CASSSQGNYGYTF. Looking up the rest from reference TRBV2 and TRBJ1-2 gives the full variable domain: EPEVTQTPSHQVTQMGQEVILRCVPISNHLYFYWYRQILGQKVEFLVSFYNNEISEKSEIFDDQFSVERPDGSNFTLKIRSTKLEDSAMYFCASSSQGNYGYTFGSGTRLTVV.